These 22 T cell receptor beta chains were all obtained from the same sample, sequenced in a study of T cells in localized non-small cell lung cancer. Using immunoSEQ multiplex PCR, the repertoire was profiled, and TCRdb retains in-frame clones only, with some absent. The sample records approximately 4,700 clones, around 30% being singletons. Sequenced material: lung tumor tissue, taken before any cancer treatment. Receptors originate from a male donor older than 55 with stage I lung adenocarcinoma.

The chain couples TRBV6-8 to TRBJ1-1; D is perhaps TRBD1 (5 bases). Trimming took 5 bases from V and 0 from J, leaving 16 bases between them. The CDR3 extends over 16 amino acids. Germline V gene lookup returns CDR1 MNHGY and CDR2 SAAAGT. The CDR3 DNA sequence: TGTGCCAGCAGTGCCGGGGCAGCAGGTTTGAACACTGAAGCTTTCTTT. This translates into CASSAGAAGLNTEAFF.

This clone counts as medium-sized. The chain is built from TRBV9 and TRBJ2-1; D not certain. The CDR3 sequence is 12 residues long. Looked up from germline, CDR1 is SGDLS and CDR2 is YYNGEE. Trimming shortened V by 0 bases and J by 5 bases, and 3 bases separated the two germline ends. The CDR3 protein is CASSVGHNEQFF. The CDR3 DNA reads as TGTGCCAGCAGCGTAGGACACAATGAGCAGTTCTTC.

The chain employs TRBV12-5 and TRBJ2-1; D is possibly TRBD1 (6 bases). Trimming shortened V by 3 bases and J by 4 bases, and 13 bases separated the two germline ends. This CDR3 is 15 amino acids long. Germline-derived CDR1 and CDR2 are LGHNT and FRNRAP. CDR3: CASGLVGQLYNEQFF. Written as DNA, the CDR3 is TGTGCTAGTGGTTTAGTCGGACAGCTGTACAATGAGCAGTTCTTC.

The chain links TRBV14 to TRBJ2-7; TRBD1 aligns across 8 bases. V was pared by 2 bases and J by 2 bases, with 2 bases of the junction left unmatched. This CDR3 is 14 amino acids long. Germline V gene data show CDR1 as SGHDN and CDR2 as FVKESK. Written as DNA, the CDR3 is TGTGCCAGCAGCCAAATGACAGGGGCCTACGAGCAGTACTTC. Translation: CASSQMTGAYEQYF.

The genes are TRBV5-1 and TRBJ1-4; a weak D match, TRBD1 (6 bases). Germline CDR1 is SGHRS and CDR2 is YFSETQ. V was trimmed by 4 bases and J by 8 bases, leaving 15 bases between them. The CDR3 loop spans 14 amino acids. The chain's CDR3 is CASSPQGFSEKLFF. The CDR3 DNA reads TGCGCCAGCAGCCCACAGGGATTTTCGGAAAAACTGTTTTTT.

The chain uses TRBV16 and TRBJ1-2; D remains ambiguous. V lost 1 base, J lost 4 bases, and 16 bases lay in between. Germline-derived CDR1 and CDR2 are KGHSY and FQNENV. The length of the CDR3 is 16 residues. The CDR3 sequence is CASSQFSSGGVYGYTF. Written as DNA, the CDR3 is TGTGCCAGCAGCCAATTTTCTTCGGGTGGGGTCTATGGCTACACCTTC.

V is TRBV14 and J is TRBJ2-1; D may be TRBD2 (7 bases). The germline CDR1 and CDR2 sequences are SGHDN and FVKESK. V shed 5 bases and J shed 2 bases, with 16 bases lying between them. This CDR3 spans 16 amino acids. The DNA of the CDR3 is TGTGCCAGCAGCATTCCGGGGGCGGGGGCCTACAATGAGCAGTTCTTC. Translated, it gives CASSIPGAGAYNEQFF.

In this sample, this clone turned up a few times. V usage is TRBV29-1 and J usage is TRBJ1-1, with D tentatively TRBD1 (6 bases). The germline V and J ends were trimmed by 6 bases and 0 bases, with 14 bases remaining between them. CDR3 length equals 14 residues. Germline V gene lookup returns CDR1 SQVTM and CDR2 ANQGSEA. CDR3 amino acids: CSVGEGHLNTEAFF. Written as DNA, the CDR3 is TGCAGCGTAGGCGAGGGACATTTGAACACTGAAGCTTTCTTT.

V is TRBV30 and J is TRBJ1-6; a possible D gene is TRBD1 (6 bases). The CDR3 loop spans 14 amino acids. CDR1 is GTSNPN, CDR2 SVGIG, per germline (reference sequence). The V gene lost 3 bases and the J gene lost 5 bases, with 11 bases spanning the gap. In nucleotides, the CDR3 is TGTGCCTGGAGAGGACAGAGCAATAATTCACCCCTCCACTTT. It translates to CAWRGQSNNSPLHF.

This clone is large within its sample. The V call is TRBV10-2, the J call TRBJ2-2; possible D gene TRBD2, 6 bases. There are 15 residues in the CDR3. Germline lookup yields CDR1 WSHSY and CDR2 SAAADI. The V and J ends lost 0 bases and 4 bases respectively, with 9 bases between them. CDR3: CASSESVTSTGELFF. The CDR3 DNA is TGCGCCAGCAGTGAGTCCGTGACTAGCACCGGGGAGCTGTTTTTT.

The genes are TRBV11-3 and TRBJ2-4, with D unresolved. The CDR3 loop spans 14 amino acids. Germline V gene lookup returns CDR1 SGHNT and CDR2 YENEEA. The V and J ends lost 3 bases and 5 bases respectively, with 11 bases between them. CDR3 DNA: TGTGCCAGCAGCTTGGGTACGGTCCAAAACATTCAGTACTTC. Translated, it gives CASSLGTVQNIQYF. The full variable domain, rest sourced from reference TRBV11-3 and TRBJ2-4, is EAGVVQSPRYKIIEKKQPVAFWCNPISGHNTLYWYLQNLGQGPELLIRYENEEAVDDSQLPKDRFSAERLKGVDSTLKIQPAELGDSAVYLCASSLGTVQNIQYFGAGTRLSVL.

The chain recombines TRBV11-3 with TRBJ1-1, with D maybe TRBD1 (5 bases). Germline values: CDR1 SGHNT, CDR2 YENEEA. The CDR3 extends over 15 amino acids. V was pared by 6 bases and J by 1 base, with 15 bases between. In DNA, the CDR3 is TGTGCCAGCAGTCCGACGACAGTAGGGAACACTGAAGCTTTCTTT. Translated, it gives CASSPTTVGNTEAFF.

The chain carries TRBV30 and TRBJ1-2, with D tentatively TRBD1 (6 bases). The V gene's germline CDR1 is GTSNPN and CDR2 SVGIG (reference sequence). Trimming removed 0 bases at V and 0 bases at J, with 11 bases between. The CDR3 consists of 15 residues. The CDR3 reads CAWSVLGHTNYGYTF. The CDR3 bases are TGTGCCTGGAGTGTATTGGGACACACTAACTATGGCTACACCTTC. The whole variable domain, remainder taken from reference TRBV30 and TRBJ1-2, is SQTIHQWPATLVQPVGSPLSLECTVEGTSNPNLYWYRQAAGRGLQLLFYSVGIGQISSEVPQNLSASRPQDRQFILSSKKLLLSDSGFYLCAWSVLGHTNYGYTFGSGTRLTVV.

This chain connects TRBV4-1 to TRBJ2-4; D may correspond to TRBD1 or TRBD2 (5 bases each). Germline values: CDR1 MGHRA, CDR2 YSYEKL. V lost 1 base and J lost 5, with 9 bases in between. CDR3 length: 14 amino acids. This chain's CDR3 is CASSQVGPQNIQYF. The DNA of the CDR3 is TGCGCCAGCAGCCAAGTGGGACCCCAAAACATTCAGTACTTC.

V gene TRBV30 combines with J gene TRBJ1-2; D may be TRBD1 (6 bases). The V end was cut by 5 bases, the J end by 8 bases, with 15 bases between. The CDR3 is 12 residues long. CDR1 is GTSNPN, CDR2 SVGIG, per germline (reference sequence). The CDR3 DNA follows: TGTGCCTGGTCCGCAGGGGCCTTGGGCTACACCTTC. This sequence encodes CAWSAGALGYTF.

This clone is medium-sized. The chain links TRBV9 to TRBJ2-3; TRBD2 agrees at 14 bases. V trimming: 8 bases; J trimming: 0 bases; junction bases outside the gene matches: 2. Looked up from germline, CDR1 is SGDLS and CDR2 is YYNGEE. This CDR3 is built from 15 residues. CDR3 in amino acids: CARGLAGGSTDTQYF. DNA of the CDR3: TGTGCCAGAGGACTAGCGGGGGGTAGCACAGATACGCAGTATTTT.

This clone was picked up a small number of times. The rearrangement uses TRBV19 and TRBJ2-1, with D perhaps TRBD1 or TRBD2 (5 bases each). Trimming shortened V by 0 bases and J by 7 bases, and 10 bases separated the two germline ends. Looked up from germline, CDR1 is LNHDA and CDR2 is SQIVND (reference sequence). This CDR3 spans 14 amino acids. CDR3 loop: CASSIEVGVNEQFF. The CDR3 nucleotides are TGTGCCAGTAGTATAGAGGTGGGGGTAAATGAGCAGTTCTTC.

This clone was detected only a few times. The chain recombines TRBV18 with TRBJ2-3; 9 bases agree with TRBD1. Germline CDR1 is KGHSH and CDR2 is LQKENI. This CDR3 has 15 amino acids. The V segment lost 4 bases and the J segment 5 bases; nucleotides outside the gene matches: 7. This CDR3 is CASSRGQGMGDTQYF. CDR3 DNA: TGTGCCAGCTCACGTGGACAGGGGATGGGAGATACGCAGTATTTT.

The chain joins TRBV6-8 to TRBJ1-2, with unresolved D. V lost 5 bases and J lost 7, with 17 bases in between. Germline V CDR1 and CDR2: MNHGY, SAAAGT. This CDR3 has 14 amino acids. This chain's CDR3 is CASSVLLVVAGYTF. The DNA of the CDR3 is TGTGCCAGCAGTGTTTTACTCGTAGTGGCTGGCTACACCTTC.

The chain's CDR3 is CASRPFGGSNSPLHF. DNA for the CDR3: TGTGCCAGCAGGCCCTTTGGAGGCAGCAATTCACCCCTCCACTTT. This rearrangement joins TRBV9 to TRBJ1-6, with unresolved D. CDR1 and CDR2 from the germline V gene are SGDLS and YYNGEE. V lost 5 bases and J lost 7, with 16 bases in between. This CDR3 spans 15 amino acids.

This clone is medium-sized (0.01 to 0.1%) within its sample. This sequence joins TRBV11-3 and TRBJ1-3; 7 nucleotides line up with TRBD1. From germline, CDR1 is SGHNT and CDR2 YENEEA. The CDR3 loop spans 14 amino acids. V shed 5 bases, J shed 4 bases, and the junction held 5 bases outside the gene matches. In DNA, the CDR3 is TGTGCCAGCAGCGAGGAGGGGGCAGGAAACACCATATATTTT. It translates to CASSEEGAGNTIYF.

The J gene is TRBJ1-1, the V gene TRBV7-1; no reliable D call. TRBV7-1 has ORF status, its function being uncertain. The CDR3 is made up of 13 amino acids. Deletions cut 4 bases from V and 7 bases from J, with 13 bases between. The CDR3 loop reads CASSLIHKGEAFF. The CDR3 coding sequence is TGTGCCAGCAGCTTAATACACAAGGGTGAAGCTTTCTTT.